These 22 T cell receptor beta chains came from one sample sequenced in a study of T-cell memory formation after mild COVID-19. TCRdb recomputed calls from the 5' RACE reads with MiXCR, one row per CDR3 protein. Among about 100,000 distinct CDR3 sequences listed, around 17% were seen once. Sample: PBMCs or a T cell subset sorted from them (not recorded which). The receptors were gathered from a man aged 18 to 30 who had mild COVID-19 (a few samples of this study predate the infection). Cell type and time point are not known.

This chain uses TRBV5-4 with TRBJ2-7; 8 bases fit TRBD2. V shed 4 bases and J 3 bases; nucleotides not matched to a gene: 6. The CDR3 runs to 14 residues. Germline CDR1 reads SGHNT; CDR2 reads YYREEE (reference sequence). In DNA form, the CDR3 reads TGTGCCAGCAGCCTTGGGACTAGTAGCTACGAGCAGTACTTC. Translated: CASSLGTSSYEQYF.

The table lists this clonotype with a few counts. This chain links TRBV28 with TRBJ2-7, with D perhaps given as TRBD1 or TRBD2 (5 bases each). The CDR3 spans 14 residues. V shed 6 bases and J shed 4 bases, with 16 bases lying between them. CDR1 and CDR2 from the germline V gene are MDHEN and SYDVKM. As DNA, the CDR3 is TGTGCCAGCAGACGGGACGGAGACTCTTACGAGCAGTACGTC. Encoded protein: CASRRDGDSYEQYV.

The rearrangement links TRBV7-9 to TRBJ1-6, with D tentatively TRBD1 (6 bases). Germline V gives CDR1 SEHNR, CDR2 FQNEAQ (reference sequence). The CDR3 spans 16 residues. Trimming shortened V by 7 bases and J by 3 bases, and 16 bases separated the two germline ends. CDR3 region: CASNGGSAVYNSPLHF. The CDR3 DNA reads TGTGCCAGCAACGGGGGCTCGGCCGTCTATAATTCACCCCTCCACTTT.

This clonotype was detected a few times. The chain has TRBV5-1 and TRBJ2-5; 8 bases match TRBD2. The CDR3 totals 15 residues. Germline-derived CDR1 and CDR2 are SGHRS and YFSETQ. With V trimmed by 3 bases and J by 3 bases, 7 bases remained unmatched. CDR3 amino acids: CASSSGGTQEETQYF. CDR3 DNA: TGCGCCAGCAGCTCGGGGGGGACTCAGGAAGAGACCCAGTACTTC.

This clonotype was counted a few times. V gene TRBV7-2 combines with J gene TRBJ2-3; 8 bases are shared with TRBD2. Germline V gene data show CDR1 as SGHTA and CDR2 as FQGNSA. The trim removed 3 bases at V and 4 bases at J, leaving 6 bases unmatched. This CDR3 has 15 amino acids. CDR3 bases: TGTGCCAGCAGCTTGGGAGCGGGGGTGGCAGATACGCAGTATTTT. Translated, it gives CASSLGAGVADTQYF.

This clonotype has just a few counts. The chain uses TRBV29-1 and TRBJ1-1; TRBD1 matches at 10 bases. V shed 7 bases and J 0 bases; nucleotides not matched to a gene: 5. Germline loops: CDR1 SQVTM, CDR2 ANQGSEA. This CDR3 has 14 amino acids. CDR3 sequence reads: CSARQGAMNTEAFF. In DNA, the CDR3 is TGCAGCGCCCGACAGGGGGCAATGAACACTGAAGCTTTCTTT.

The CDR3 DNA reads TGTGCCATCAGTCCCCAGGGACTCGAGCAGTACGTC. This codes for CAISPQGLEQYV. The chain has TRBV10-3 and TRBJ2-7, with a weak D call TRBD2 (6 bases). V gave up 5 bases and J gave up 6 bases, with 11 bases separating them. The V gene's germline CDR1 is ENHRY and CDR2 SYGVKD. There are 12 residues in the CDR3.

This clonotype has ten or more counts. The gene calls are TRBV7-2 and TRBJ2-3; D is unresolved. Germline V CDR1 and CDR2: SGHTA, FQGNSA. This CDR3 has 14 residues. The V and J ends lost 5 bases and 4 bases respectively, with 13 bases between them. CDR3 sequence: CASSLRSAADTQYF. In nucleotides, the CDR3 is TGTGCCAGCAGCCTCAGGTCCGCGGCAGATACGCAGTATTTT.

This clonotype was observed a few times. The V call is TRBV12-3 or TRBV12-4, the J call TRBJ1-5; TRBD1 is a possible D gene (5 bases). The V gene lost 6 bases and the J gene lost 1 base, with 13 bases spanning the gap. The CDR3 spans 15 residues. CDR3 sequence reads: CASSPGRVSNQPQHF. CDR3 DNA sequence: TGTGCCAGCAGCCCGGGACGTGTGAGCAATCAGCCCCAGCATTTT.

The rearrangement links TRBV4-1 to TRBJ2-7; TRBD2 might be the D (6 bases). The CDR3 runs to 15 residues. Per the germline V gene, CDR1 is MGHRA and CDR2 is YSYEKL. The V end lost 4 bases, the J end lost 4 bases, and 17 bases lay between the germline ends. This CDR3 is CASSLRTGGSYEQYV. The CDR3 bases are TGCGCCAGCAGCCTACGGACTGGAGGGTCTTACGAGCAGTACGTC.

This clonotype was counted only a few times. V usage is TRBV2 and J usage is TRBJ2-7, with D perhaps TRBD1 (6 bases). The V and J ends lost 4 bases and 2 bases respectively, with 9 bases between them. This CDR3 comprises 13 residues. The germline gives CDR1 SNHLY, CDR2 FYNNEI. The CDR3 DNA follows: TGTGCCAGCAGTGTCCAGGGGACCTACGAGCAGTACTTC. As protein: CASSVQGTYEQYF. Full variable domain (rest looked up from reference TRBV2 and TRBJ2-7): EPEVTQTPSHQVTQMGQEVILRCVPISNHLYFYWYRQILGQKVEFLVSFYNNEISEKSEIFDDQFSVERPDGSNFTLKIRSTKLEDSAMYFCASSVQGTYEQYFGPGTRLTVT.

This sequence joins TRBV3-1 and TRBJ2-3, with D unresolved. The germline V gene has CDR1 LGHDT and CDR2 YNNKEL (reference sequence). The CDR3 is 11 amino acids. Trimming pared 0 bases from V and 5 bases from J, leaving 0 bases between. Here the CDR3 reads CASSQEDTQYF. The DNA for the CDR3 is TGTGCCAGCAGCCAAGAAGATACGCAGTATTTT.

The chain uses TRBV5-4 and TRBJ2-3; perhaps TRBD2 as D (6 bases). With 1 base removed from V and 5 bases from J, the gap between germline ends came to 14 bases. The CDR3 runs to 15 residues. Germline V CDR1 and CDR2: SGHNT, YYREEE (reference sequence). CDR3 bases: TGTGCCAGCAGCTTGTCCGGCGGGGCGAAAGATACGCAGTATTTT. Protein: CASSLSGGAKDTQYF.

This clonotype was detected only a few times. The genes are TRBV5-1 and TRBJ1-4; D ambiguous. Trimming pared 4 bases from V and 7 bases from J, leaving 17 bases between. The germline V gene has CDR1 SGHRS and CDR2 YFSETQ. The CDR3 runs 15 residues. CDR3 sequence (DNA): TGCGCCAGCAGCCTACTGTCGAGGGTAGGTGAAAAACTGTTTTTT. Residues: CASSLLSRVGEKLFF.

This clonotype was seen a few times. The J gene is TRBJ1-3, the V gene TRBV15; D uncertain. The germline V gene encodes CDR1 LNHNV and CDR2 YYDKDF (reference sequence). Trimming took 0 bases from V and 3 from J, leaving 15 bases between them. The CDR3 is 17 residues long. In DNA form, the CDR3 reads TGTGCCACCAGCAGAGATCAAGGTTCCTGGGATGGAAACACCATATATTTT. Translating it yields CATSRDQGSWDGNTIYF.

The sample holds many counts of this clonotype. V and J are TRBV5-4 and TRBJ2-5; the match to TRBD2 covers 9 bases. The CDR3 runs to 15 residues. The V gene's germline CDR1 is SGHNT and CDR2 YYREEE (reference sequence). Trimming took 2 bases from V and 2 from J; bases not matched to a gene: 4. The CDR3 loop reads CASSLPSGIQETQYF. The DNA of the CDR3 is TGTGCCAGCAGCTTACCTAGCGGGATTCAAGAGACCCAGTACTTC.

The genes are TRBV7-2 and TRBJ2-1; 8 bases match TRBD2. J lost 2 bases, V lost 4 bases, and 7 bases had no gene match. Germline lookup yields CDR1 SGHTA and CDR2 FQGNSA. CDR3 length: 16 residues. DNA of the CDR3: TGTGCCAGCAGCTCCATTCAACTAGCGGCCTACAATGAGCAGTTCTTC. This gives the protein CASSSIQLAAYNEQFF.

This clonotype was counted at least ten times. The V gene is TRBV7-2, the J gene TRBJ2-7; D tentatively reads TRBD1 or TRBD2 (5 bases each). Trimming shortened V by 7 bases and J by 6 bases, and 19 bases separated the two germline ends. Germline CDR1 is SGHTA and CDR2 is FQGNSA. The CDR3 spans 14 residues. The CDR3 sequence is CASTSTGHGGEQYF. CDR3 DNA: TGTGCCAGCACCTCGACGGGGCATGGAGGCGAGCAGTACTTC.

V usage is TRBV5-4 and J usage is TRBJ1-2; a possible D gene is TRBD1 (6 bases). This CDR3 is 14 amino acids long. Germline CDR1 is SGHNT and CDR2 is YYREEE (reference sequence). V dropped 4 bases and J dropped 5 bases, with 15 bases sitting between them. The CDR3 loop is CASSLYGQIYGYTF. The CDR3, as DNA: TGTGCCAGCAGCCTATACGGACAGATTTATGGCTACACCTTC. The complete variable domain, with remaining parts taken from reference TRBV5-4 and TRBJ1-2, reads ETGVTQSPTHLIKTRGQQVTLRCSSQSGHNTVSWYQQALGQGPQFIFQYYREEENGRGNFPPRFSGLQFPNYSSELNVNALELDDSALYLCASSLYGQIYGYTFGSGTRLTVV.

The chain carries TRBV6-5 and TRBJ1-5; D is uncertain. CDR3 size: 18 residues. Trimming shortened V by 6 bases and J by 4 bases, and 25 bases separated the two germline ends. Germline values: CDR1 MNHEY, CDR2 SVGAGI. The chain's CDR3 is CASSTVGRFGPLNQPQHF. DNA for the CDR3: TGTGCCAGCAGCACCGTTGGACGGTTCGGACCTTTGAATCAGCCCCAGCATTTT.

The DNA of the CDR3 is TGTGCCAGCAGCTTATTTAAGGGCAGCCTAACTAATGAAAAACTGTTTTTT. Translated, it gives CASSLFKGSLTNEKLFF. The rearrangement uses TRBV7-9 and TRBJ1-4; D unresolved. V lost 2 bases and J lost 1, with 14 bases in between. The CDR3 is 17 residues long. Germline V CDR1 and CDR2: SEHNR, FQNEAQ (reference sequence).

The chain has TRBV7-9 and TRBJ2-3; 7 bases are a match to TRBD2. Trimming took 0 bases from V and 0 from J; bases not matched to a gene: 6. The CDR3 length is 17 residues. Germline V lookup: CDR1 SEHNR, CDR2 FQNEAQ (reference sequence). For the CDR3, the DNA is TGTGCCAGCAGCTTAGCGTGGGCTAGCGGCAGCACAGATACGCAGTATTTT. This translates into CASSLAWASGSTDTQYF.